This T cell receptor (beta chain) was captured by sequencing in a study of cytotoxic CD8 clonotypes in ibrutinib-treated CLL. This clone was seen more than once but under ten times. Profiling relied on immunoSEQ multiplex PCR, and the TCRdb table lists in-frame clones only, not all of them. Among about 97,000 clones listed, roughly 80% were seen once. Between the trimmed V and J ends, which lost 2 bases and 6 bases, there was a span of 8 bases. The CDR3 is 13 residues long. The germline V gene encodes CDR1 GTSNPN and CDR2 SVGIG (reference sequence). The sequence was collected from a human donor with chronic lymphocytic leukemia. The chain employs TRBV30 and TRBJ1-6; D is possibly TRBD1 (6 bases). The sequencing here drew on PBMCs, taken after 12 months of ibrutinib treatment. CDR3 DNA: TGTGCCTGGAGTAAACAGGGTAATTCACCCCTCCACTTT. This codes for CAWSKQGNSPLHF.